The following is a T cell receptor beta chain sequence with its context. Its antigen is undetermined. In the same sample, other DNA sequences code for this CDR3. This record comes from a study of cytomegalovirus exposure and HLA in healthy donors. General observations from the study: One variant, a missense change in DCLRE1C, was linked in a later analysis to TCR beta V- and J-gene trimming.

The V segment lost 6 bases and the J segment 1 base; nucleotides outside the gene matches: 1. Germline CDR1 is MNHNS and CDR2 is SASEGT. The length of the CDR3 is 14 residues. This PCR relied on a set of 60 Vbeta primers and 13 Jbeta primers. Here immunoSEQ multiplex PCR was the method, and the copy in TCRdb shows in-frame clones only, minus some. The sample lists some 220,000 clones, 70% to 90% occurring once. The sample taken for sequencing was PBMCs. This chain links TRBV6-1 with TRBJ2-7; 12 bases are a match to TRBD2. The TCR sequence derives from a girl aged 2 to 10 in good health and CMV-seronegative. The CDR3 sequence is CASRGLAGSYEQYF. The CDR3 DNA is TGTGCCAGCAGGGGACTAGCGGGTTCCTACGAGCAGTACTTC.